This is a list of T cell receptor beta chains from one sample in a study of OX40 agonist ivuxolimab in advanced cancers. Here immunoSEQ multiplex PCR was the method, and the copy in TCRdb shows in-frame clones only, minus some. The sample comprises more than 30,000 clones, more than 70% of which are singletons, and roughly 27% rests with the top ten. Specimen: CD4+ or CD8+ T cells sorted from blood, collected in a trial of the OX40 agonist ivuxolimab. The receptors shown here come from an adult with an advanced solid tumor such as melanoma, head and neck, liver or kidney cancer. Each CDR3 is given with its conserved first and last residue. The D gene is left open where the match is weak. Expanded clones get a size class; other rows say once, few or many, or leave the size out.

J	length	D	size	V	CDR3	DNA
TRBJ2-7	14	TRBD2	-	TRBV10-3	CAISEGGSSYEQYF	TGTGCCATCAGTGAGGGCGGGAGCTCCTACGAGCAGTACTTC
TRBJ2-5	16	TRBD2	-	TRBV7-7	CASSLGLAGSEETQYF	TGTGCTAGCAGCTTAGGACTAGCGGGATCGGAAGAGACCCAGTACTTC
TRBJ2-4	15	-	once	TRBV28	CASSFWGEVKNIQYF	TGTGCCAGCAGTTTTTGGGGGGAAGTCAAAAACATTCAGTACTTC
TRBJ2-2	16	TRBD1	few	TRBV5-1	CASSSPGQGNTGELFF	TGCGCCAGCAGCTCACCGGGACAGGGGAACACCGGGGAGCTGTTTTTT
TRBJ2-2	18	-	-	TRBV7-2	CASSLAAGVKRVTGELFF	TGTGCCAGCAGCTTAGCGGCAGGCGTCAAGAGGGTCACCGGGGAGCTGTTTTTT
TRBJ1-4	15	TRBD1	-	TRBV19	CASRPPGQGWEKLFF	TGTGCCAGTAGACCCCCGGGACAGGGGTGGGAAAAACTGTTTTTT
TRBJ1-2	12	-	-	TRBV28	CASSFMEYGYTF	TGTGCCAGCAGTTTTATGGAGTATGGCTACACCTTC
TRBJ2-5	14	-	once	TRBV7-6	CASSPNRSPETQYF	TGTGCCAGCAGCCCGAACCGCTCCCCAGAGACCCAGTACTTC
TRBJ2-2	13	TRBD2	-	TRBV2	CASQRDGAGELFF	TGTGCCAGCCAGCGGGATGGGGCCGGGGAGCTGTTTTTT
TRBJ2-7	14	TRBD1	-	TRBV29-1	CSVRDRGSTYEQYF	TGCAGCGTTAGGGACAGGGGGTCAACCTACGAGCAGTACTTC
TRBJ1-2	13	TRBD1	-	TRBV10-1	CASSLTGAYGYTF	TGCGCCAGCAGTTTGACAGGGGCCTATGGCTACACCTTC
TRBJ1-1	15	TRBD1	-	TRBV18	CASSLTTGLNTEAFF	TGTGCCAGCTCACTTACGACAGGGCTGAACACTGAAGCTTTCTTT
TRBJ1-2	15	-	-	TRBV6-1	CASSEMLIPNYGYTF	TGTGCCAGCAGTGAGATGCTGATCCCTAACTATGGCTACACCTTC
TRBJ2-7	15	-	-	TRBV21-1	CASSTTGFQWHEQYF	TGTGCCAGCAGCACCACAGGGTTCCAATGGCACGAGCAGTACTTC
TRBJ2-7	13	-	-	TRBV6-6	CASSYSMTYEQYF	TGTGCCAGCAGTTACTCGATGACCTACGAGCAGTACTTC
TRBJ1-6	13	-	-	TRBV27	CASSEVPRSPLHF	TGTGCCAGCAGCGAGGTCCCCAGATCACCCCTCCACTTT
TRBJ2-7	16	TRBD2	-	TRBV4-2	CASSQVTSGRGYEQYF	TGTGCCAGCAGCCAGGTTACTAGCGGGAGAGGCTACGAGCAGTACTTC
TRBJ2-1	14	-	-	TRBV7-2	CASSLVLASDEQFF	TGTGCCAGCAGCTTAGTGCTAGCAAGCGATGAGCAGTTCTTC
TRBJ2-7	15	-	-	TRBV28	CASSPRAGNLNEQYF	TGTGCCAGCAGTCCCCGGGCAGGGAATCTAAACGAGCAGTACTTC
TRBJ2-7	13	TRBD2	few	TRBV7-9	CASSRTRGDEQYF	TGTGCCAGCAGTAGGACTAGGGGCGACGAGCAGTACTTC
TRBJ2-1	13	-	-	TRBV15	CATSRVAAYEQFF	TGTGCCACCAGCAGAGTTGCAGCTTATGAGCAGTTCTTC
TRBJ2-5	15	-	once	TRBV2	CASRLQDWQQETQYF	TGTGCCAGCAGGTTACAGGATTGGCAACAAGAGACCCAGTACTTC
TRBJ1-2	13	TRBD1	-	TRBV19	CASSPPGQGLSSF	TGTGCCAGTAGTCCCCCGGGACAGGGTCTCTCAAGCTTC
TRBJ2-1	14	TRBD2	once	TRBV6-1	CASSATSGYNEQFF	TGTGCCAGCAGTGCGACTAGCGGTTACAATGAGCAGTTCTTC
TRBJ2-7	13	-	-	TRBV4-2	CASSRDPAYEQYF	TGTGCCAGCAGCCGAGACCCAGCCTACGAGCAGTACTTC
TRBJ2-7	14	-	few	TRBV4-2	CASSQDRRSYEQYF	TGTGCCAGCAGCCAAGACAGGCGCTCCTACGAGCAGTACTTC
TRBJ1-2	15	TRBD1	few	TRBV18	CASSQGTRDSYGYTF	TGTGCCAGCTCACAAGGGACTCGGGACAGCTATGGCTACACCTTC
TRBJ2-4	15	TRBD2	-	TRBV19	CASSKGSGSLNIQYF	TGTGCCAGTAGTAAAGGTAGCGGGAGTTTAAACATTCAGTACTTC
TRBJ2-6	15	-	-	TRBV7-9	CASSLTASGANVLTF	TGTGCCAGCAGCTTAACAGCCTCTGGGGCCAACGTCCTGACTTTC
TRBJ1-5	15	-	-	TRBV4-1	CASSQDRLDNQPQHF	TGCGCCAGCAGCCAAGATAGGCTCGACAATCAGCCCCAGCATTTT
TRBJ2-7	14	-	once	TRBV5-1	CASSPNFGPYEQYF	TGCGCCAGCAGCCCGAACTTTGGACCCTACGAGCAGTACTTC
TRBJ1-1	15	-	-	TRBV14	CASSQDRARRTEAFF	TGTGCCAGCAGCCAAGACAGGGCGAGGCGCACTGAAGCTTTCTTT
TRBJ2-1	15	-	-	TRBV5-1	CASSLEARGGDEQFF	TGCGCCAGCAGCTTGGAAGCACGGGGTGGGGATGAGCAGTTCTTC
TRBJ1-4	14	-	-	TRBV7-9	CASSFGQLNEKLFF	TGTGCCAGCAGCTTTGGGCAACTTAATGAAAAACTGTTTTTT
TRBJ1-4	14	-	-	TRBV19	CASSTAQANEKLFF	TGTGCCAGTAGTACGGCTCAGGCTAATGAAAAACTGTTTTTT
TRBJ2-7	14	-	-	TRBV15	CATSRGRDFYEQYF	TGTGCCACCAGCAGAGGCCGGGACTTCTACGAGCAGTACTTC
TRBJ2-1	15	TRBD2	-	TRBV19	CASSRAGGPGNEQFF	TGTGCCAGTAGTAGGGCGGGAGGACCAGGCAATGAGCAGTTCTTC
TRBJ2-7	18	TRBD1	-	TRBV27	CASSLLAWAGGRSYEQYF	TGTGCCAGCAGTTTATTAGCGTGGGCAGGGGGCCGCAGCTACGAGCAGTACTTC
TRBJ1-4	16	TRBD1	-	TRBV9	CASSRGQGGVGVRLFF	TGTGCCAGCAGCCGGGGACAGGGCGGCGTCGGGGTAAGATTGTTTTTT
TRBJ2-2	15	-	-	TRBV28	CASSVPGANTGELFF	TGTGCCAGCAGTGTCCCAGGGGCGAACACCGGGGAGCTGTTTTTT
TRBJ2-5	15	-	-	TRBV7-7	CASSLGEGWRETQYF	TGTGCTAGCAGCTTAGGAGAAGGGTGGAGGGAGACCCAGTACTTC
TRBJ2-7	13	-	-	TRBV7-6	CASSYTTGYEQYF	TGTGCCAGCAGCTACACCACGGGGTACGAGCAGTACTTC
TRBJ2-1	12	-	-	TRBV10-1	CASSEPNNEQFF	TGCGCCAGCAGTGAGCCTAACAATGAGCAGTTCTTC
TRBJ2-2	17	-	once	TRBV21-1	CASSKRRQGLMAGELFF	TGTGCCAGCAGCAAACGACGACAGGGTCTAATGGCCGGGGAGCTGTTTTTT
TRBJ2-7	14	TRBD1	few	TRBV7-9	CASSPRDRSYEQYF	TGTGCCAGCAGCCCGAGGGACAGATCCTACGAGCAGTACTTC
TRBJ2-5	15	TRBD1	-	TRBV10-2	CASTAIQGPPEAQYF	TGCGCCAGCACGGCCATACAGGGGCCGCCAGAGGCCCAGTACTTC
TRBJ1-1	14	TRBD1	-	TRBV6-5	CASSYPGTGSQAFF	TGTGCCAGCAGTTACCCCGGGACAGGTAGTCAAGCTTTCTTT
TRBJ2-7	13	-	once	TRBV6-1	CASSEGRTSEQYF	TGTGCCAGCAGTGAAGGCCGGACCAGCGAGCAGTACTTC
TRBJ1-5	15	TRBD1	-	TRBV19	CASSTTGGSNQPQHF	TGTGCCAGTAGTACGACAGGGGGCAGCAATCAGCCCCAGCATTTT
TRBJ2-1	15	-	-	TRBV6-5	CASSYITDSTGPRFF	TGTGCCAGCAGTTATATCACGGACAGTACTGGGCCCCGGTTCTTC
TRBJ2-6	20	TRBD1	-	TRBV15	CATSRDKGGQGAPGANVLTF	TGTGCCACCAGCAGAGATAAAGGCGGACAGGGGGCACCTGGGGCCAACGTCCTGACTTTC